The following is a T cell receptor (beta chain) sequence with its context. This CDR3 contains 15 residues. The trim removed 6 bases at V and 7 bases at J, leaving 9 bases unmatched. Per the germline V gene, CDR1 is MNHEY and CDR2 is SMNVEV (reference sequence). Criteria for exclusion of patients were uncontrolled infection, other autoimmune disease, pregnancy or lactation. Diagnosis rested on symptoms, serum thyroxine and TRAb, thyroid ultrasound, and orbital computed tomography. Amplified TCR beta CDR3 regions came from RNA transcripts. The TCR CDR3 first-round RT-PCR relied on the HTBI primer set. MiXCR, applied by TCRdb to the multiplex PCR reads, yields one record per CDR3 protein. The sample shows about 290,000 distinct CDR3 sequences, approximately 18% of them seen only once. This entry is derived from a study of T cells in Graves' hyperthyroidism and ophthalmopathy.

The chain has TRBV27 and TRBJ1-4; 9 bases fit TRBD1. This clonotype was sampled from a man in his fifties or sixties with Graves' ophthalmopathy. Sequenced input: blood. The CDR3 sequence is CASSATGGHGEKLFF. The CDR3 bases are TGTGCCAGCAGCGCAACAGGGGGCCACGGTGAAAAACTGTTTTTT.